The clone carrying this T cell receptor beta chain showed up many times. Its antigen is unidentified. Construction of TCR beta libraries was performed using quantitative 5'-RACE with molecular barcodes. TCRdb independently ran MiXCR on the 5' RACE reads; one entry per CDR3 protein. This repertoire shows fewer than 550,000 distinct CDR3 sequences, approximately 5.3% found once; its top ten account for around 3.5%. The data derive from a study of CD8 T cells in ankylosing spondylitis. Study results and limitations: Significantly higher representation of disease-linked clones was reported for matched ankylosing spondylitis synovial fluid. Typical of ankylosing spondylitis blood, it appeared, was a TCR beta motif of fewer than ten highly homologous variants.

The CDR3 consists of 13 residues. V lost 4 bases, J lost 5 bases, and 13 bases lay in between. CDR1 and CDR2 from the germline V gene are SGHRS and YFSETQ. The sequenced material came from blood, either unsorted or a sorted T cell fraction (not recorded which). This sequence originates from a male donor with ankylosing spondylitis. The gene calls are TRBV5-1 and TRBJ2-7; a weak D match, TRBD1 (6 bases). The CDR3 DNA reads as TGCGCCAGCAGCGACAGGAGGCTTAACGAGCAGTACTTC. Its protein product is CASSDRRLNEQYF. Variable domain in full (rest from reference TRBV5-1 and TRBJ2-7): KAGVTQTPRYLIKTRGQQVTLSCSPISGHRSVSWYQQTPGQGLQFLFEYFSETQRNKGNFPGRFSGRQFSNSRSEMNVSTLELGDSALYLCASSDRRLNEQYFGPGTRLTVT.